Shown below are 8 T cell receptor beta chains from a single sample sequenced in a study of T-cell memory formation after mild COVID-19. From the 5' RACE reads, TCRdb called clonotypes with MiXCR, one entry per CDR3 protein. This table holds 450,000 to 650,000 distinct CDR3 sequences, 18% found once. Sequencing was done on a sample of PBMCs or a T cell subset sorted from them (not recorded which). These receptors all stem from an adult woman who had mild COVID-19 (a few samples of this study predate the infection). Cell type and time point are not known.

This clonotype was counted only a few times. The V call is TRBV24-1, the J call TRBJ2-3; D is uncertain. Per germline, CDR1 KGHDR and CDR2 SFDVKD. The V gene lost 5 bases and the J gene lost 0 bases, with 5 bases spanning the gap. The CDR3 loop spans 13 amino acids. In nucleotides, the CDR3 is TGTGCCACCAGTGTGGGAAGCACAGATACGCAGTATTTT. It codes for CATSVGSTDTQYF.

This clonotype has a handful of counts. The V and J genes are TRBV3-1 and TRBJ2-7, with 7 nucleotides matching TRBD2. Looked up from germline, CDR1 is LGHDT and CDR2 is YNNKEL (reference sequence). The junction had 5 bases not matched to a gene; V was cut back by 0 bases and J by 0 bases. This CDR3 contains 16 residues. The CDR3 coding sequence is TGTGCCAGCAGCCAAGAATCTTCTAGCGGCTCCTACGAGCAGTACTTC. This translates into CASSQESSSGSYEQYF.

This clonotype was seen only a few times. This chain links TRBV6-5 with TRBJ2-7; D is possibly TRBD1 (6 bases). The CDR3 runs to 11 residues. The germline V and J ends were trimmed by 6 bases and 5 bases, with 8 bases remaining between them. CDR1 MNHEY and CDR2 SVGAGI come from the germline V gene. This CDR3 reads CASSRGHEQYF. CDR3 nucleotide sequence: TGTGCCAGCAGCAGGGGCCACGAGCAGTACTTC.

The V and J genes are TRBV29-1 and TRBJ2-7; 10 bases match TRBD2. In germline, CDR1 is SQVTM, CDR2 ANQGSEA. V lost 3 bases and J lost 5; bases outside the gene matches: 7. CDR3 length: 14 amino acids. The CDR3 here is CSVDQAGGPNEQYF. For the CDR3, the DNA is TGCAGCGTTGACCAAGCGGGAGGGCCGAACGAGCAGTACTTC.

CDR3 region: CASSLLSANEQYF. The CDR3 bases are TGTGCCAGCAGCTTGCTCTCCGCGAACGAGCAGTACTTC. The V call is TRBV5-5, the J call TRBJ2-7; D not resolved. The CDR3 runs to 13 residues. Germline lookup yields CDR1 SGHKS and CDR2 YYEKEE (reference sequence). Trimming cost V 1 base and J 5 bases, with 10 bases left between them.

This rearrangement joins TRBV18 to TRBJ2-1; D ambiguous. V was cut by 0 bases and J by 3 bases, with 9 bases left in between. Germline V gene sequence: CDR1 KGHSH, CDR2 LQKENI. The CDR3 covers 15 residues. CDR3 in amino acids: CASSPPGLLYNEQFF. The CDR3 DNA reads TGTGCCAGCTCACCACCCGGCCTCCTCTACAATGAGCAGTTCTTC.

This clonotype was detected only a few times. J is TRBJ2-3 and V is TRBV2; possible D gene TRBD1, 5 bases. The CDR3 spans 15 residues. The V end was cut by 1 base, the J end by 4 bases, with 12 bases between. Germline V gene sequence: CDR1 SNHLY, CDR2 FYNNEI. The DNA of the CDR3 is TGTGCCAGCAGTGAAGGGCGAACCAGGGCAGATACGCAGTATTTT. Its translation is CASSEGRTRADTQYF.

The rearrangement links TRBV12-3 or TRBV12-4 to TRBJ1-3, with 7 nucleotides matching TRBD1. CDR3 size: 16 residues. Trimming took 5 bases from V and 3 from J; bases not matched to a gene: 10. CDR3 sequence (DNA): TGTGCCAGCAGTCCTCACCCCGGGACAGTTGGAAACACCATATATTTT. Its protein product is CASSPHPGTVGNTIYF.